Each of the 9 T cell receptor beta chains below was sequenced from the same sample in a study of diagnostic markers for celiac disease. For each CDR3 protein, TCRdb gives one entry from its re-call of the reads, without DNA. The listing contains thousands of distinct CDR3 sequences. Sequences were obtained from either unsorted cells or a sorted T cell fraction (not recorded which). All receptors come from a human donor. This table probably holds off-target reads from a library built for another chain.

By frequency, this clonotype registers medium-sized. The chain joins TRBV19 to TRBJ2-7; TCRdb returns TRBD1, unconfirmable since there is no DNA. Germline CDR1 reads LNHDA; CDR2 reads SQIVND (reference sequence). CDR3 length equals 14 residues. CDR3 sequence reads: CASSRRQGTYEQYF.

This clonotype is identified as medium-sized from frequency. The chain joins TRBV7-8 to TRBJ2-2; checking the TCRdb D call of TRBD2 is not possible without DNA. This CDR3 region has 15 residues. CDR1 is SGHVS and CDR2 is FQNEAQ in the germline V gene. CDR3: CASSLAPGTSGELFF.

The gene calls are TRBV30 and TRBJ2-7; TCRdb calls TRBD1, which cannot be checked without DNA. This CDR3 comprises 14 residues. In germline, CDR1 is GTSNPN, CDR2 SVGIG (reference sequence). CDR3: CAWGLGTVSYEQYF.

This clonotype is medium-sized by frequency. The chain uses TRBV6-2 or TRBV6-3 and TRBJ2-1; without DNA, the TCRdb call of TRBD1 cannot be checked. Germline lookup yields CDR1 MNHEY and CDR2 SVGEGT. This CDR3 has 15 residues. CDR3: CASLLGTGFYNEQFF.

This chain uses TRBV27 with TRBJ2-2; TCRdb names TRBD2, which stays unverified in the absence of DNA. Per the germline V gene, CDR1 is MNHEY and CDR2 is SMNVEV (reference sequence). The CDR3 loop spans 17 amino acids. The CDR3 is CASSQGLAVSNTGELFF.

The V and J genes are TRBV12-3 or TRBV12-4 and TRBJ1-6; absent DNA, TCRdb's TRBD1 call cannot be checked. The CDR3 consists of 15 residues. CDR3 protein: CASSLRGPINSPLHF.

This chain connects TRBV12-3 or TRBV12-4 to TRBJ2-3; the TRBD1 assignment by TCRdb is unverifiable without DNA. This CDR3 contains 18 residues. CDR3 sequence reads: CASSLRLGANAYTDTQYF.

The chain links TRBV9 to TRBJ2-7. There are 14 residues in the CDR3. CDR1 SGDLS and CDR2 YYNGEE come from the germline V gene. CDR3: CASSPLPGVSEQYF. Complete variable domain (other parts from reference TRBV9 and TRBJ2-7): DSGVTQTPKHLITATGQRVTLRCSPRSGDLSVYWYQQSLDQGLQFLIQYYNGEERAKGNILERFSAQQFPDLHSELNLSSLELGDSALYFCASSPLPGVSEQYFGPGTRLTVT.

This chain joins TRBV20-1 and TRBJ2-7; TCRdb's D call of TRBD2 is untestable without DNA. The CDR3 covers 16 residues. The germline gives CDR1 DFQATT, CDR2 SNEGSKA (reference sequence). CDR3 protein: CSEKEAWKRGTYEQYF.